What follows is one T cell receptor beta chain and its context. This sample is drawn from a study of PD-1 blockade in classical Hodgkin lymphoma. Germline-derived CDR1 and CDR2 are SGHDN and FVKESK. CDR3 size: 12 residues. Trimming at V came to 4 bases and at J to 9 bases, leaving 3 bases not matched to a gene. Measured with immunoSEQ multiplex PCR; TCRdb has only the in-frame clones, and not every one. Of about 110,000 clones in the sample, approximately 90% were seen once. All patients experienced relapse after autologous stem cell transplantation, and brentuximab vedotin exposure was variable. The specimen comprised peripheral blood mononuclear cells (PBMCs), sampled before the second cycle of nivolumab. The rearrangement joins TRBV14 to TRBJ2-1, with 7 nucleotides matching TRBD1. The TCR sequence derives from a human donor with classical Hodgkin lymphoma. The CDR3 loop is CASSLQGVEQFF. CDR3 bases: TGTGCCAGCAGCCTGCAGGGGGTTGAGCAGTTCTTC.